Listed here is a single TCR beta chain. Noted treatment: approximately 18 received Ad26.COV2.S at low or high dose, single or two shots; 5 received placebo; per-sample allocation not given. Collection of samples fell on day 63 after the first vaccine or placebo injection. These data are taken from a study of Ad26.COV2.S vaccination and SARS-CoV-2 variants. Sequenced by immunoSEQ multiplex PCR; TCRdb stores in-frame clones only, minus some. The sample includes some 400,000 clones, 89% of them seen just once. This CDR3 comprises 15 residues. Germline V gives CDR1 SGHTA, CDR2 FQGNSA. Germline trimming cut 5 bases from V and 6 bases from J; bases unmatched to any gene: 9.

The material was peripheral blood, obtained in a trial of Ad26.COV2.S vaccine versus placebo. This clonotype was sampled from a person aged 18-65 years who received the Ad26.COV2.S COVID-19 vaccine or a placebo. The genes are TRBV7-2 and TRBJ2-7, with 11 bases fitting TRBD2. CDR3 sequence: CASSTGPGLAGEQYF. The DNA for the CDR3 is TGTGCCAGCAGCACCGGCCCCGGACTAGCGGGCGAGCAGTACTTC.